Below, 8 T cell receptor beta chains from the same sample are listed, as sequenced in a study of blood T cell repertoires in COVID-19. TCRdb keeps only in-frame clones here, not all; method: immunoSEQ multiplex PCR. The sample has fewer than 400,000 clones, 85% to 95% seen once. The source material was PBMCs or T cells enriched from blood (not recorded which). The receptors originated from a woman in her thirties who had been exposed to COVID-19.

This clone was detected only once. The V call is TRBV27, the J call TRBJ2-7, with no clear D. Germline V CDR1 and CDR2: MNHEY, SMNVEV (reference sequence). V shed 2 bases and J shed 2 bases, with 16 bases lying between them. This CDR3 is 16 amino acids long. CDR3 amino acids: CASSLNLGSRTYEQYF. The DNA of the CDR3 is TGTGCCAGCAGTTTAAATTTGGGTAGCCGTACCTACGAGCAGTACTTC.

This clone was seen once. The chain uses TRBV19 and TRBJ1-5; 7 bases fit TRBD1. The CDR3 runs 18 residues. Germline V gene sequence: CDR1 LNHDA, CDR2 SQIVND (reference sequence). J lost 9 bases, V lost 4 bases, and 21 bases had no gene match. The CDR3 DNA sequence: TGTGCCAGTAGTACCCCCCGGCAGGGGGGAATCGGGGGTTGGCCCCAGCATTTT. Amino acid sequence: CASSTPRQGGIGGWPQHF. Using reference TRBV19 and TRBJ1-5 for the parts outside the CDR3, the full variable domain is DGGITQSPKYLFRKEGQNVTLSCEQNLNHDAMYWYRQDPGQGLRLIYYSQIVNDFQKGDIAEGYSVSREKKESFPLTVTSAQKNPTAFYLCASSTPRQGGIGGWPQHFGDGTRLSIL.

V usage is TRBV19 and J usage is TRBJ1-3; no clear D gene. Trimming left V 3 bases short and J 4 bases short, with 13 bases between. The germline V gene has CDR1 LNHDA and CDR2 SQIVND (reference sequence). The CDR3 extends over 15 amino acids. CDR3 amino acids: CASSITPVSGNTIYF. The CDR3 bases are TGTGCCAGTAGTATCACCCCGGTGTCCGGAAACACCATATATTTT.

The chain carries TRBV10-3 and TRBJ1-2; a weak D match, TRBD1 (5 bases). CDR1 is ENHRY, CDR2 SYGVKD, per germline. With 2 bases removed from V and 0 bases from J, the gap between germline ends came to 7 bases. This CDR3 spans 14 amino acids. CDR3 amino acids: CAISEGRANYGYTF. The CDR3 region has the DNA TGTGCCATCAGTGAGGGCAGGGCTAACTATGGCTACACCTTC.

The V call is TRBV6-1, the J call TRBJ2-6; D call uncertain. This CDR3 contains 15 residues. V was shortened by 2 bases and J by 0 bases, with 5 bases between the two germline ends. Germline V gene sequence: CDR1 MNHNS, CDR2 SASEGT. CDR3 DNA sequence: TGTGCCAGCAGTGAAACCAGCTCTGGGGCCAACGTCCTGACTTTC. Its translation: CASSETSSGANVLTF.

The V and J genes are TRBV5-1 and TRBJ2-3; no reliable D call. Germline assignment: CDR1 SGHRS and CDR2 YFSETQ. Trimming pared 1 base from V and 2 bases from J, leaving 11 bases between. There are 15 residues in the CDR3. CDR3 amino acids: CASSLLHSYTDTQYF. CDR3 nucleotide sequence: TGCGCCAGCAGCTTGCTCCATTCCTACACAGATACGCAGTATTTT. The full variable domain, with the rest looked up from reference TRBV5-1 and TRBJ2-3, is KAGVTQTPRYLIKTRGQQVTLSCSPISGHRSVSWYQQTPGQGLQFLFEYFSETQRNKGNFPGRFSGRQFSNSRSEMNVSTLELGDSALYLCASSLLHSYTDTQYFGPGTRLTVL.

The chain joins TRBV6-5 to TRBJ2-2; D may be TRBD1 (6 bases). The V end lost 4 bases, the J end lost 7 bases, and 13 bases lay between the germline ends. Germline CDR1 MNHEY, CDR2 SVGAGI. The CDR3 has 14 residues. CDR3 amino acids: CASSFLQGSGELFF. In DNA, the CDR3 is TGTGCCAGCAGTTTCCTACAGGGTAGCGGGGAGCTGTTTTTT.

The rearrangement joins TRBV10-3 to TRBJ2-7; 7 nucleotides align to TRBD2. Germline-derived CDR1 and CDR2 are ENHRY and SYGVKD. V lost 2 bases and J lost 5; bases outside the gene matches: 6. The CDR3 sequence is 14 residues long. The CDR3 region has the DNA TGTGCCATCAGTGAGGGGGGGGACCCTGACGAGCAGTACTTC. This gives the protein CAISEGGDPDEQYF.